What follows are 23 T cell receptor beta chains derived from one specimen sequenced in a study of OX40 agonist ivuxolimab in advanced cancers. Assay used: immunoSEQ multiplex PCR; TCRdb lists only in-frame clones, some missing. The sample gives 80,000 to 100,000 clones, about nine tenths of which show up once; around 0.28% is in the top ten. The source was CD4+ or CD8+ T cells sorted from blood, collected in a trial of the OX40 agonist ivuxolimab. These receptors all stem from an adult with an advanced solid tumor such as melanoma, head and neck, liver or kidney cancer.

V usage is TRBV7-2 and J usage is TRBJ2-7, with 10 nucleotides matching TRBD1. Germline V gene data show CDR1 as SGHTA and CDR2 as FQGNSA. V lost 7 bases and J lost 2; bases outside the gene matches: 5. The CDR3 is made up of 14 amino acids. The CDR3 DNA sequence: TGTGCCAGCACCGGACAGGGGGGTCCCTACGAGCAGTACTTC. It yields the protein CASTGQGGPYEQYF.

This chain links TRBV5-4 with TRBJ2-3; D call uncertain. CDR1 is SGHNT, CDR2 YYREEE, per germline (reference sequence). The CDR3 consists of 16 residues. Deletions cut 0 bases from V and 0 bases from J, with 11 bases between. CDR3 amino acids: CASSLDGQTSTDTQYF. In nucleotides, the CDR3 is TGTGCCAGCAGCTTGGATGGCCAGACTAGCACAGATACGCAGTATTTT.

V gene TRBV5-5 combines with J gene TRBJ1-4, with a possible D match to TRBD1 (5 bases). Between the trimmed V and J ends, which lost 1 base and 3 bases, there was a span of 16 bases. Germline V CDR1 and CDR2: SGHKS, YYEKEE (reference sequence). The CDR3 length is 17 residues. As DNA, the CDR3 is TGTGCCAGCAGCTTGCACGAGGGGATGAGGGCTAATGAAAAACTGTTTTTT. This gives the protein CASSLHEGMRANEKLFF.

CDR3 nucleotides: TGTGCCAGCAGCTTGGACAGTCACTATGGCTACACCTTC. Translation: CASSLDSHYGYTF. The chain joins TRBV5-4 to TRBJ1-2; D uncertain. Germline-derived CDR1 and CDR2 are SGHNT and YYREEE (reference sequence). There are 13 residues in the CDR3. The V end was cut by 0 bases, the J end by 3 bases, with 6 bases between. Full variable domain (missing parts from reference TRBV5-4 and TRBJ1-2): ETGVTQSPTHLIKTRGQQVTLRCSSQSGHNTVSWYQQALGQGPQFIFQYYREEENGRGNFPPRFSGLQFPNYSSELNVNALELDDSALYLCASSLDSHYGYTFGSGTRLTVV.

This chain's CDR3 is CASVPRQGFNSPLHF. The CDR3 nucleotides read TGTGCCAGTGTACCTCGACAGGGATTTAATTCACCCCTCCACTTT. The V gene is TRBV19, the J gene TRBJ1-6, with 7 bases matching TRBD1. The CDR3 is 15 amino acids. Germline V gene lookup returns CDR1 LNHDA and CDR2 SQIVND (reference sequence). V shed 8 bases, J shed 6 bases, and the junction held 10 bases outside the gene matches.

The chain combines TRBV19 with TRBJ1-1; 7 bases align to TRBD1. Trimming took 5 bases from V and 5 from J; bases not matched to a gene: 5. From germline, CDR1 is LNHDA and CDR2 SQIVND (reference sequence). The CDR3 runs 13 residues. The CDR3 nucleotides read TGTGCCAGTAGTGAGCAGGGGGGGACTGAAGCTTTCTTT. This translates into CASSEQGGTEAFF.

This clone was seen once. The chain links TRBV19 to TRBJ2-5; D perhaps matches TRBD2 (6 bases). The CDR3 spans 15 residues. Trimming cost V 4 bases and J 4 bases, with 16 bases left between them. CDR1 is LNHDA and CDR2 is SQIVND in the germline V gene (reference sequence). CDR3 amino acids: CASSRPGPAGETQYF. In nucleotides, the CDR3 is TGTGCCAGTAGTAGGCCGGGACCAGCGGGAGAGACCCAGTACTTC.

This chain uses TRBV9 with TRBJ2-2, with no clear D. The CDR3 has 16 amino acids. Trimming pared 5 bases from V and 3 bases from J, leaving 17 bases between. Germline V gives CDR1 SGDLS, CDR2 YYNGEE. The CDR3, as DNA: TGTGCCAGCAGTAAGGCCGGGCCTATCGACACCGGGGAGCTGTTTTTT. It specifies CASSKAGPIDTGELFF. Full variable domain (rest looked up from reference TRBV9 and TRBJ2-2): DSGVTQTPKHLITATGQRVTLRCSPRSGDLSVYWYQQSLDQGLQFLIQYYNGEERAKGNILERFSAQQFPDLHSELNLSSLELGDSALYFCASSKAGPIDTGELFFGEGSRLTVL.

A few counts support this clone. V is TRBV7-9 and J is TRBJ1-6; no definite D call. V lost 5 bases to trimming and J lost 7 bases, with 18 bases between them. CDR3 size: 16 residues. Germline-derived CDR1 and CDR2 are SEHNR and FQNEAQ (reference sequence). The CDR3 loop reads CASSPRAESENSPLHF. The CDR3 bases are TGTGCCAGCAGCCCCCGGGCAGAAAGTGAGAATTCACCCCTCCACTTT. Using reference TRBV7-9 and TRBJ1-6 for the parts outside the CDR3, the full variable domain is DTGVSQNPRHKITKRGQNVTFRCDPISEHNRLYWYRQTLGQGPEFLTYFQNEAQLEKSRLLSDRFSAERPKGSFSTLEIQRTEQGDSAMYLCASSPRAESENSPLHFGNGTRLTVT.

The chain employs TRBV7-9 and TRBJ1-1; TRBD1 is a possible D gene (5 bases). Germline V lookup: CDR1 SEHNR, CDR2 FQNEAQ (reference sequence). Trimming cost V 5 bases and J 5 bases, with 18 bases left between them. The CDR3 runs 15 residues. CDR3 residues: CASSPPQRGGTEAFF. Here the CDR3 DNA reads TGTGCCAGCAGCCCCCCCCAGAGGGGTGGTACTGAAGCTTTCTTT.

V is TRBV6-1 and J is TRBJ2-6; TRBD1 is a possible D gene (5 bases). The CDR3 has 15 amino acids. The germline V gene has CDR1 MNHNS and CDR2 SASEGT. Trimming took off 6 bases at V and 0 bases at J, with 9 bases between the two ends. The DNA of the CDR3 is TGTGCCAGCAGCCAACAGGTCTCTGGGGCCAACGTCCTGACTTTC. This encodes CASSQQVSGANVLTF.

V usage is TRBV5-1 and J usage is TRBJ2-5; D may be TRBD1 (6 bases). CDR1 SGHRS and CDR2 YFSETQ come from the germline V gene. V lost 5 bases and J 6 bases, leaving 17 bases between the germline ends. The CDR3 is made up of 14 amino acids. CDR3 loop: CASSTQGSEKTQYF. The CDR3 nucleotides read TGCGCCAGCAGTACCCAGGGGAGTGAGAAGACCCAGTACTTC. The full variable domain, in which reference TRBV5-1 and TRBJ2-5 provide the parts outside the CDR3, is KAGVTQTPRYLIKTRGQQVTLSCSPISGHRSVSWYQQTPGQGLQFLFEYFSETQRNKGNFPGRFSGRQFSNSRSEMNVSTLELGDSALYLCASSTQGSEKTQYFGPGTRLLVL.

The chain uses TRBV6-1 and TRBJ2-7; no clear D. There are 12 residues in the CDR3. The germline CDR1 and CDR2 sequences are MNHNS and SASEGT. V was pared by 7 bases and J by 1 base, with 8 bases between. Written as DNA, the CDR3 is TGTGCCAGCATTACGGAATCCTACGAGCAGTACTTC. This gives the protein CASITESYEQYF.

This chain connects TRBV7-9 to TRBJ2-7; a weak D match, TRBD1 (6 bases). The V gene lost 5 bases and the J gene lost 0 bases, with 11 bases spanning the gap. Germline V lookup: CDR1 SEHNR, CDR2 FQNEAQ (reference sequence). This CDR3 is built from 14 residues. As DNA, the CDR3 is TGTGCCAGCAGCACGTACAGGGACTCCTACGAGCAGTACTTC. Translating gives CASSTYRDSYEQYF.

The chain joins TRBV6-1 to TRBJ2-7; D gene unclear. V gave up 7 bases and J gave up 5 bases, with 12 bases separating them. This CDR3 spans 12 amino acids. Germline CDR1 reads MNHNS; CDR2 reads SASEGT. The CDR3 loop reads CASTDWANEQYF. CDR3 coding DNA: TGTGCCAGCACCGATTGGGCCAACGAGCAGTACTTC.

The CDR3 spells CASRWELQRTEAFF. The CDR3 nucleotides read TGTGCCAGCAGGTGGGAGTTACAGCGCACTGAAGCTTTCTTT. The chain carries TRBV2 and TRBJ1-1; D ambiguous. V was cut by 6 bases and J by 4 bases, with 15 bases left in between. The CDR3 sequence is 14 residues long. Germline-derived CDR1 and CDR2 are SNHLY and FYNNEI.

CDR3 in amino acids: CASSYSHRQGVYEQYF. Here the CDR3 DNA reads TGTGCCAGCAGTTACTCTCACCGACAGGGGGTCTACGAGCAGTACTTC. This rearrangement joins TRBV6-5 to TRBJ2-7, with 9 nucleotides matching TRBD1. CDR1 is MNHEY, CDR2 SVGAGI, per germline. Trimming at V came to 0 bases and at J to 3 bases, leaving 6 bases not matched to a gene. This CDR3 spans 16 amino acids.

CDR3 protein: CASGGLSNQPQHF. The CDR3 bases are TGTGCCAGCGGGGGTCTTAGCAATCAGCCCCAGCATTTT. The rearrangement joins TRBV9 to TRBJ1-5; tentative D call: TRBD1 (5 bases). Trimming removed 7 bases from V and 0 bases from J, with 8 bases in between. The CDR3 runs 13 residues. The germline gives CDR1 SGDLS, CDR2 YYNGEE. The full variable domain, rest sourced from reference TRBV9 and TRBJ1-5, is DSGVTQTPKHLITATGQRVTLRCSPRSGDLSVYWYQQSLDQGLQFLIQYYNGEERAKGNILERFSAQQFPDLHSELNLSSLELGDSALYFCASGGLSNQPQHFGDGTRLSIL.

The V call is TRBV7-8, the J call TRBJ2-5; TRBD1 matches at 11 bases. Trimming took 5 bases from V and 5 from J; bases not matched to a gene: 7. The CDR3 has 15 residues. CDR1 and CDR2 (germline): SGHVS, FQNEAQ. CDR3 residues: CASSAGTGGRETQYF. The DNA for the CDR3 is TGTGCCAGCAGCGCCGGGACAGGGGGTCGGGAGACCCAGTACTTC.

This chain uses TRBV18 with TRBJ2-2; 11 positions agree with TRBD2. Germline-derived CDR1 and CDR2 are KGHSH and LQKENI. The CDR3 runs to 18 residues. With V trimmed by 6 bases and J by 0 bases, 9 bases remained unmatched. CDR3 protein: CASSVLAGGTTNTGELFF. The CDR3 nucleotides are TGTGCCAGCTCCGTTCTAGCGGGGGGAACGACGAACACCGGGGAGCTGTTTTTT.

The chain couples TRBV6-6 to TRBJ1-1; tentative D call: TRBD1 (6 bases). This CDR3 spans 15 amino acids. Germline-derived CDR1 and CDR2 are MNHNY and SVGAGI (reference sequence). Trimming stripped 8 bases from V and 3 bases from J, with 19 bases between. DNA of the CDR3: TGTGCCAGCCTACCGAAACAGGGAGTAGACACTGAAGCTTTCTTT. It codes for CASLPKQGVDTEAFF.

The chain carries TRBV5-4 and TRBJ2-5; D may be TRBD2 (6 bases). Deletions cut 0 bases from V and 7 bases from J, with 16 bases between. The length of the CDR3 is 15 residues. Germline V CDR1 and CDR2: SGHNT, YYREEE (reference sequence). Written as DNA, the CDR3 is TGTGCCAGCAGCTTGGCAGGAGTTAGCGGCGGGACCCAGTACTTC. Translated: CASSLAGVSGGTQYF.

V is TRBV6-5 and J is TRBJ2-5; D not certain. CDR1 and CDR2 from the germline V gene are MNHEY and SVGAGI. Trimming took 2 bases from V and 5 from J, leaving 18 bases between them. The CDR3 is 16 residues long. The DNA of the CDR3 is TGTGCCAGCAGTTACCGCTCCAATACCCGAAGGGAGACCCAGTACTTC. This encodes CASSYRSNTRRETQYF.